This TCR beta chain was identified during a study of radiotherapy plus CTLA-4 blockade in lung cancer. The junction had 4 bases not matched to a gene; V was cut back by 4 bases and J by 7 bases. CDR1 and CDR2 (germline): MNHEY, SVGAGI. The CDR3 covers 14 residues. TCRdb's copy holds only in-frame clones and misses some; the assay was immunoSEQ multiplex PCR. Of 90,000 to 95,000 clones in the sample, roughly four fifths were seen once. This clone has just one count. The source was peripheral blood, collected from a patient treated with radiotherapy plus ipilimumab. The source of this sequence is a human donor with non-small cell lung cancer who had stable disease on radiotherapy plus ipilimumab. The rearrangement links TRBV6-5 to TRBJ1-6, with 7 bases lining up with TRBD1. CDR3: CASSSETGNSPLHF. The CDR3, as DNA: TGTGCCAGCAGTTCGGAGACAGGGAATTCACCCCTCCACTTT.